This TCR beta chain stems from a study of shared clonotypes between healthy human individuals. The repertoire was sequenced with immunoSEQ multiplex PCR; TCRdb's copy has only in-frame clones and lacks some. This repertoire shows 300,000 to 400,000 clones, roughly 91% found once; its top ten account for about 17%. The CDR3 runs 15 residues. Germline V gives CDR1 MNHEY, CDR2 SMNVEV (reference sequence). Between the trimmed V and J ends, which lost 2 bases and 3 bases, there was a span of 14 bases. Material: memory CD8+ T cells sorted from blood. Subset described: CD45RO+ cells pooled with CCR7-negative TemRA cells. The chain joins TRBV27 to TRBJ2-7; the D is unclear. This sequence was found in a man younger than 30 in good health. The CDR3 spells CASSLLGPFGYEQYF. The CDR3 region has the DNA TGTGCCAGCAGTTTACTGGGTCCCTTCGGCTACGAGCAGTACTTC.